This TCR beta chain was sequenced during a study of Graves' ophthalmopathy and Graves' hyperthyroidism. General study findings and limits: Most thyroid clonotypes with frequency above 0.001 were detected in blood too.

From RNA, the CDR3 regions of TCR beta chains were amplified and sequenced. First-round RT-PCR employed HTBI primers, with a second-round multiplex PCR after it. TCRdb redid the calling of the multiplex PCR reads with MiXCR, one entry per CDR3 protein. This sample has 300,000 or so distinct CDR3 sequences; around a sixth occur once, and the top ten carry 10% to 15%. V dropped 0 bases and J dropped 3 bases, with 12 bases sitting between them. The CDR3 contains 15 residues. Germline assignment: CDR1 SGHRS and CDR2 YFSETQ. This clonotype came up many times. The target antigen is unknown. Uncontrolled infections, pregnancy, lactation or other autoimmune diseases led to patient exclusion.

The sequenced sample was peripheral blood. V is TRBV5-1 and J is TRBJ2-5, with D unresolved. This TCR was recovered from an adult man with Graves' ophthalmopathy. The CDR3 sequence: CASSLEWGFEETQYF. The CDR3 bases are TGCGCCAGCAGCTTGGAGTGGGGTTTTGAAGAGACCCAGTACTTC.